Each of the 17 T cell receptor beta chains below was sequenced from the same sample in a study of Ad26.COV2.S vaccination and SARS-CoV-2 variants (TCRdb year 2021). Library construction relied on the immunoSEQ multiplex PCR assay. The clones in this table, taken by TCRdb from immuneACCESS, are in-frame only. Not every clone is retained; where verified, under half of the shortfall comes from an unresolved V gene, and the cause of the rest is unknown. The sample table shows 300,000 to 400,000 clones, and 80% to 90% are seen once. The ten most abundant clones make up approximately 12% of the sample. The treatment or condition label of this sample denotes: around 19 received Ad26.COV2.S at low or high dose, single or two shots; about 5 received placebo; per-sample allocation not given. For vaccine and placebo recipients, the sequenced repertoires came from samples collected on day 63 after the first injection.

Material: peripheral blood, obtained in a trial of Ad26.COV2.S vaccine versus placebo. Source of these receptors: a person aged 18-60 years who received the Ad26.COV2.S COVID-19 vaccine or a placebo.

This chain links TRBV7-9 with TRBJ2-7; D gene ambiguous. V dropped 3 bases and J dropped 5 bases, with 5 bases sitting between them. Germline loops: CDR1 SEHNR, CDR2 FQNEAQ (reference sequence). CDR3 length equals 11 residues. In DNA, the CDR3 is TGTGCCAGCAGCTTTAGGGACGAGCAGTACTTC. It is translated as CASSFRDEQYF. The whole variable domain, filled in from reference TRBV7-9 and TRBJ2-7, reads DTGVSQNPRHKITKRGQNVTFRCDPISEHNRLYWYRQTLGQGPEFLTYFQNEAQLEKSRLLSDRFSAERPKGSFSTLEIQRTEQGDSAMYLCASSFRDEQYFGPGTRLTVT.

The chain is built from TRBV14 and TRBJ1-3; tentative D call: TRBD1 (5 bases). This CDR3 region has 17 residues. Trimming pared 5 bases from V and 1 base from J, leaving 18 bases between. Germline CDR1 SGHDN, CDR2 FVKESK. This CDR3 is CASSDQGGWASGNTIYF. The CDR3 nucleotides read TGTGCCAGCAGCGACCAGGGTGGTTGGGCTTCTGGAAACACCATATATTTT.

The chain couples TRBV11-3 to TRBJ2-1; TRBD1 is a possible D gene (6 bases). The V end was cut by 5 bases, the J end by 6 bases, with 11 bases between. The germline gives CDR1 SGHNT, CDR2 YENEEA. The CDR3 length is 13 residues. The CDR3 nucleotides read TGTGCCAGCAGCCCCGGGACAAGCAATGAGCAGTTCTTC. This codes for CASSPGTSNEQFF. The full variable domain, rest sourced from reference TRBV11-3 and TRBJ2-1, is EAGVVQSPRYKIIEKKQPVAFWCNPISGHNTLYWYLQNLGQGPELLIRYENEEAVDDSQLPKDRFSAERLKGVDSTLKIQPAELGDSAVYLCASSPGTSNEQFFGPGTRLTVL.

CDR3 loop: CASSRLAGGTDTQYF. As DNA, the CDR3 is TGTGCCAGCAGCAGACTAGCGGGGGGCACAGATACGCAGTATTTT. The rearrangement uses TRBV2 and TRBJ2-3; 12 bases are a match to TRBD2. The CDR3 has 15 amino acids. V gave up 6 bases and J gave up 1 base; unmatched junction bases: 2. Germline lookup yields CDR1 SNHLY and CDR2 FYNNEI.

This chain joins TRBV12-5 and TRBJ1-2; D is unresolved. Between the trimmed V and J ends, which lost 1 base and 7 bases, there was a span of 13 bases. This CDR3 comprises 14 residues. CDR1 is LGHNT and CDR2 is FRNRAP in the germline V gene. The CDR3 DNA reads TGTGCTAGTGGTTTGGGGCAGCGAGTGGCTGGCTACACCTTC. Encoded protein: CASGLGQRVAGYTF.

CDR3 amino acids: CASSLGDRRNTIYF. The CDR3 DNA follows: TGTGCCAGCAGTTTGGGGGACCGCCGAAACACCATATATTTT. This chain joins TRBV28 and TRBJ1-3, with D possibly being TRBD1 (5 bases). The length of the CDR3 is 14 residues. Germline CDR1 is MDHEN and CDR2 is SYDVKM. V was cut by 3 bases and J by 5 bases, with 11 bases left in between.

This rearrangement joins TRBV7-9 to TRBJ1-2, with TRBD1 identical over 11 bases. CDR3 length equals 13 residues. Trimming took 1 base from V and 13 from J; bases not matched to a gene: 5. CDR1 and CDR2 (germline): SEHNR, FQNEAQ (reference sequence). The CDR3 coding sequence is TGTGCCAGCAGCTTAGGCGGGACAGGGGGTGTCACCTTC. It is translated as CASSLGGTGGVTF. The entire variable domain, with the rest obtained from reference TRBV7-9 and TRBJ1-2, is as follows: DTGVSQNPRHKITKRGQNVTFRCDPISEHNRLYWYRQTLGQGPEFLTYFQNEAQLEKSRLLSDRFSAERPKGSFSTLEIQRTEQGDSAMYLCASSLGGTGGVTFGSGTRLTVV.

V is TRBV5-4 and J is TRBJ1-6; D is ambiguous. V was cut by 4 bases and J by 14 bases, with 13 bases left in between. The CDR3 length is 12 residues. Germline CDR1 is SGHNT and CDR2 is YYREEE (reference sequence). CDR3 sequence (DNA): TGTGCCAGCAGCCTGCCTCGGGAGACCCTCCACTTT. It translates to CASSLPRETLHF.

V usage is TRBV12-3 or TRBV12-4 and J usage is TRBJ2-1; D ambiguous. The CDR3 length is 13 residues. With 4 bases removed from V and 4 bases from J, the gap between germline ends came to 8 bases. The CDR3 coding sequence is TGTGCCAGCAGTTCGACTGTTTACAATGAGCAGTTCTTC. This sequence encodes CASSSTVYNEQFF.

The chain uses TRBV28 and TRBJ1-5; 12 bases match TRBD1. This CDR3 has 16 residues. Per the germline V gene, CDR1 is MDHEN and CDR2 is SYDVKM. The V and J ends lost 4 bases and 6 bases, in that order; junction bases with no gene match: 7. Here the CDR3 DNA reads TGTGCCAGCAGTTCGCCGGGACAGGGGGCGTCTCAGCCCCAGCATTTT. This codes for CASSSPGQGASQPQHF.

This clone was detected once. The chain uses TRBV14 and TRBJ2-3; no definite D call. This CDR3 is 13 amino acids long. Germline lookup yields CDR1 SGHDN and CDR2 FVKESK. V lost 1 base and J lost 6, with 8 bases in between. The CDR3 region has the DNA TGTGCCAGCAGCCAAGGCCTAATGGATACGCAGTATTTT. Its translation is CASSQGLMDTQYF.

The chain has TRBV4-2 and TRBJ2-3; 11 bases align to TRBD2. J lost 4 bases, V lost 6 bases, and 6 bases had no gene match. The CDR3 consists of 15 residues. Per the germline V gene, CDR1 is LGHNA and CDR2 is YNFKEQ. The CDR3 protein is CASRTLAGGADTQYF. CDR3 DNA sequence: TGTGCCAGCAGGACCCTAGCGGGAGGTGCAGATACGCAGTATTTT.

The chain employs TRBV19 and TRBJ2-1; TRBD2 aligns across 7 bases. V lost 7 bases and J lost 6; bases outside the gene matches: 6. CDR1 and CDR2 (germline): LNHDA, SQIVND (reference sequence). CDR3 length: 13 residues. The CDR3 DNA follows: TGTGCCAGTACTGGGTCGGGAGGCAATGAGCAGTTCTTC. The encoded protein is CASTGSGGNEQFF.

The chain uses TRBV21-1 and TRBJ1-2; TRBD1, the table's D call, was not compared with the DNA. TRBV21-1 is a pseudogene. The CDR3 loop spans 12 amino acids. CDR3 residues: CASNEGVYGYTF. The CDR3 coding sequence is TGTGCCAGCAATGAAGGGGTGTATGGCTACACCTTC.

This chain joins TRBV15 and TRBJ2-1, with 8 bases fitting TRBD1. The trim removed 8 bases at V and 5 bases at J, leaving 8 bases unmatched. The CDR3 sequence is 14 residues long. Germline CDR1 is LNHNV and CDR2 is YYDKDF (reference sequence). CDR3 sequence reads: CATSGSDRDNEQFF. The DNA of the CDR3 is TGTGCCACCTCAGGATCGGACAGGGACAATGAGCAGTTCTTC.

The V gene is TRBV27, the J gene TRBJ1-2, with D uncertain. CDR1 MNHEY and CDR2 SMNVEV come from the germline V gene (reference sequence). Trimming stripped 6 bases from V and 2 bases from J, with 10 bases between. CDR3 size: 13 residues. The CDR3 DNA follows: TGTGCCAGCAGCGACCGTTTCAACTATGGCTACACCTTC. It yields the protein CASSDRFNYGYTF.

The chain couples TRBV11-2 to TRBJ2-7; 8 nucleotides match TRBD1. Germline-derived CDR1 and CDR2 are SGHAT and FQNNGV. The CDR3 totals 15 residues. The ends lost 4 bases at V and 2 bases at J; junction bases unmatched: 7. The CDR3 loop is CASSSQPGQAYEQYF. The CDR3 region has the DNA TGTGCCAGCAGCTCGCAACCGGGACAGGCCTACGAGCAGTACTTC.